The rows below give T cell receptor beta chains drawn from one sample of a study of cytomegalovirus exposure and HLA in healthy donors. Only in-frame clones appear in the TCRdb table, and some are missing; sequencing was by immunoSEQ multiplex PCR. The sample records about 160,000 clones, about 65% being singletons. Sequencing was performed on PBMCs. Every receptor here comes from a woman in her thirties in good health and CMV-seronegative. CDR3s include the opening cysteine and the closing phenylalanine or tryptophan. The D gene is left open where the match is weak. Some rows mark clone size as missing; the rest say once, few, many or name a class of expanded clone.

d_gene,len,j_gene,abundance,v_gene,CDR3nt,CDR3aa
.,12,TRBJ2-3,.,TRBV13,TGTGCCAGCAGCCGGACAGCTGATACGCAGTATTTT,CASSRTADTQYF
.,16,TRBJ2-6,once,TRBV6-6,TGTGCCAGCAGTTACGGAACAGTATCTGGGGCCAACGTCCTGACTTTC,CASSYGTVSGANVLTF
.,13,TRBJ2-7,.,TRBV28,TGTGCCAGCAGTCCCGCAGGAGGCTACGAGCAGTACTTC,CASSPAGGYEQYF
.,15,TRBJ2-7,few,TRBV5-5,TGTGCCAGCAGCTTGGACTTCTACTTCTCCTACGAGCAGTACTTC,CASSLDFYFSYEQYF
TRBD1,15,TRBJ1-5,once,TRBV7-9,TGTGCCAGCAGACCCCTCGGACAGGAGGATCAGCCCCAGCATTTT,CASRPLGQEDQPQHF
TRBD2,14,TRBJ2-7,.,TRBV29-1,TGCAGCGTTGAACTAGCGGGAGGGCTGAGCGAGCAGTACTTC,CSVELAGGLSEQYF
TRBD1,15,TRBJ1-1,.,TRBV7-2,TGTGCCAGCAGCTCTCTGGACAGGGGAGGTACTGAAGCTTTCTTT,CASSSLDRGGTEAFF
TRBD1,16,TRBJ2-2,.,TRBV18,TGTGCCAGCTCACCATACGGACAGGGCAACACCGGGGAGCTGTTTTTT,CASSPYGQGNTGELFF
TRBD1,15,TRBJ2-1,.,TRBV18,TGTGCCAGCTCACCCATGACAGGGACGTACAATGAGCAGTTCTTC,CASSPMTGTYNEQFF
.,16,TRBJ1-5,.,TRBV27,TGTGCCAGCAGTTTAGGTCCAGGGGCATACAATCAGCCCCAGCATTTT,CASSLGPGAYNQPQHF